This is a list of T cell receptor beta chains from one sample in a study of T cell repertoires in cytomegalovirus infection. From the reads, TCRdb called clonotypes with MiXCR, one entry per CDR3 protein. Of about 900,000 distinct CDR3 sequences in the sample, around 30% were seen once. Their antigen targets remain unknown. Here the sequenced sample was cultured CD8+ T cells from PBMCs, taken from culture after CMV antigen stimulation. These receptors were taken from a human donor in good health (CMV status not recorded). Some clones in this sample may be carry-over from other donors' samples. CDR3s leave out the opening cysteine and the closing phenylalanine or tryptophan.

V	CDR3
TRBV6-6	ASTWGGTGELF
TRBV7-9	ASKLPGGEYGYT
TRBV5-6	ASSLAIGSFYNEQF
TRBV10-3	AISQGQLQETQY
TRBV27	ASSFGPEANYGYT
TRBV6-5	ASSWATPPVNTEAF
TRBV12-5	ASGLVREQF
TRBV27	ASSRRQGGNYGYT
TRBV7-1	ASSSELAGDTGELF
TRBV6-2/TRBV6-3	ASRPTGDRRETQY
TRBV25-1	ASSARAWGDTQY
TRBV6-1	ASSEGLGAQY
TRBV11-2	ASSQGGARYNEQF
TRBV7-6	ASSLAGQDYNGYT
TRBV9	ASSATSMRGRENTIY